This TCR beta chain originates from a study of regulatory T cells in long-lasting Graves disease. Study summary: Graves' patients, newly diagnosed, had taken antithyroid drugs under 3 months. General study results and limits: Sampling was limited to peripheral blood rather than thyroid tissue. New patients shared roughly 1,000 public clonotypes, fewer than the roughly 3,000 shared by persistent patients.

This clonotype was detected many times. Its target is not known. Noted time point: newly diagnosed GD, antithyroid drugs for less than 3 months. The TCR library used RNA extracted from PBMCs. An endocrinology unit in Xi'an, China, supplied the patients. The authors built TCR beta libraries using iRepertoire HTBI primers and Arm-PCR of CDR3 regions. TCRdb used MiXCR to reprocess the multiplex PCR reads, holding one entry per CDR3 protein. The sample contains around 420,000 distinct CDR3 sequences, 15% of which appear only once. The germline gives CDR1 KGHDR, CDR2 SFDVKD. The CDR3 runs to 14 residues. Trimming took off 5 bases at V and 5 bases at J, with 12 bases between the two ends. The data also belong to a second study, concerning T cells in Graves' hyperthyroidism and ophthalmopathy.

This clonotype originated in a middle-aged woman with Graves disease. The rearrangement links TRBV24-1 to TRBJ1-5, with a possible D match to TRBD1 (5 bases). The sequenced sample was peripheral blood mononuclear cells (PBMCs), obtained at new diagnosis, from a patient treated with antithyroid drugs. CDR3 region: CATSGAGSYQPQHF. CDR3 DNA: TGTGCCACCAGTGGTGCAGGGAGCTATCAGCCCCAGCATTTT.